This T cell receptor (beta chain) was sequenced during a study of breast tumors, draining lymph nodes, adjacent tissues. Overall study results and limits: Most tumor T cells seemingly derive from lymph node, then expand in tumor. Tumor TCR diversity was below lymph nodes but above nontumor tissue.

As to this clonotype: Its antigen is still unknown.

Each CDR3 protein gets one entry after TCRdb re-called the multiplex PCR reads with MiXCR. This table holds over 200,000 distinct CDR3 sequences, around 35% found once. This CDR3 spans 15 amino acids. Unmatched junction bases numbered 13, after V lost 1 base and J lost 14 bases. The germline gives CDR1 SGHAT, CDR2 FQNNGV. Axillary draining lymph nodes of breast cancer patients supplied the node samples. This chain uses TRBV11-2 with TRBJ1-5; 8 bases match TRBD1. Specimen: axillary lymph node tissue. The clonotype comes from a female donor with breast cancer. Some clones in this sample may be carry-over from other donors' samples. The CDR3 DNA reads TGTGCCAGCAGCTTAGGAGGACAGGGAAGGTCCTACGAGCATTTT. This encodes CASSLGGQGRSYEHF.